These 3 T cell receptor beta chains came from one sample sequenced in a study of T cells in Graves' hyperthyroidism and ophthalmopathy. Amplification yielded TCR beta CDR3 regions, with RNA transcripts as the source. The study used the HTBI primer set for a first-round RT-PCR of the TCR CDR3. From the multiplex PCR reads, TCRdb called clonotypes with MiXCR, one entry per CDR3 protein. The sample includes 690,000 or so distinct CDR3 sequences, over 15% seen only once; the top ten take about a sixth. Source material: blood. The receptors here all came from a woman between 45 and 65 years old with Graves' hyperthyroidism that later progressed to Graves' ophthalmopathy.

This sequence joins TRBV9 and TRBJ2-3; D perhaps matches TRBD2 (7 bases). This CDR3 contains 19 residues. V shed 4 bases and J shed 2 bases, with 26 bases lying between them. From germline, CDR1 is SGDLS and CDR2 YYNGEE. DNA for the CDR3: TGTGCCAGCAGCCCTAGTCCGTTGGGGGGGCTAGCGAACACAGATACGCAGTATTTT. Its translation: CASSPSPLGGLANTDTQYF.

This clonotype has a handful of counts. V and J are TRBV4-1 and TRBJ2-7; 9 positions agree with TRBD1. The V gene end was trimmed by 2 bases and the J gene end by 6 bases; junction bases not matched to a gene: 5. CDR1 and CDR2 (germline): MGHRA, YSYEKL. The CDR3 spans 14 residues. The CDR3, as DNA: TGCGCCAGCAGCCAACCACAGGGGGCCCTCGAGCAGTACTTC. Translation gives CASSQPQGALEQYF.

V gene TRBV9 combines with J gene TRBJ2-1, with no clear D. The CDR3 has 16 amino acids. CDR1 is SGDLS and CDR2 is YYNGEE in the germline V gene. Between the trimmed V and J ends, which lost 4 bases and 1 base, there was a span of 15 bases. The CDR3 here is CASSPSRLHSYNEQFF. CDR3 DNA sequence: TGTGCCAGCAGCCCCTCCCGACTTCATTCCTACAATGAGCAGTTCTTC.